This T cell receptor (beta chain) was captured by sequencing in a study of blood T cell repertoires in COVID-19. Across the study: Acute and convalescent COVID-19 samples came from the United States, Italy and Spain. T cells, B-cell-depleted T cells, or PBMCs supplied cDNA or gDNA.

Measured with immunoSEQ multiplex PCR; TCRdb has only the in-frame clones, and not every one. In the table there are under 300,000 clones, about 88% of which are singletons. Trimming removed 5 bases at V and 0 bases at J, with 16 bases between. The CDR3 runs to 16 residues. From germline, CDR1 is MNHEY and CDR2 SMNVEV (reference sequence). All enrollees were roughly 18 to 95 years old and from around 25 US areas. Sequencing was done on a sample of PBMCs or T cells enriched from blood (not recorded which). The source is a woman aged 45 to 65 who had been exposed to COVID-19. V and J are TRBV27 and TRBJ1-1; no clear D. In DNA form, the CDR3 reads TGTGCCAGCAGTGCCCCGAGTGAGGGTTTGAACACTGAAGCTTTCTTT. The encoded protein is CASSAPSEGLNTEAFF.